Below are 27 T cell receptor beta chains sequenced from a single sample in a study of blood T cell repertoires in COVID-19. Clones were read by immunoSEQ multiplex PCR, and TCRdb kept only the in-frame ones, dropping some. Among around 260,000 clones listed, roughly 85% were seen once. Sequencing input: PBMCs or T cells enriched from blood (not recorded which). The receptors were sampled from a woman aged 25 to 45 who had recovered from COVID-19.

CDR3 loop: CASSFRGARLGEKLFF. The CDR3 DNA sequence: TGTGCCAGCAGTTTTCGGGGGGCGCGGTTAGGTGAAAAACTGTTTTTT. This chain connects TRBV28 to TRBJ1-4; the D gene is possibly TRBD1 (6 bases). V was trimmed by 3 bases and J by 7 bases, leaving 18 bases between them. Looked up from germline, CDR1 is MDHEN and CDR2 is SYDVKM. CDR3 length equals 16 residues.

The rearrangement uses TRBV6-5 and TRBJ1-2; no definite D call. CDR1 and CDR2 (germline): MNHEY, SVGAGI. The CDR3 consists of 14 residues. Trimming left V 8 bases short and J 3 bases short, with 16 bases between. The CDR3 region is CASALLAGDYGYTF. CDR3 nucleotides: TGTGCCAGCGCCCTACTGGCGGGCGACTATGGCTACACCTTC.

V and J are TRBV6-5 and TRBJ1-4, with 7 bases that match TRBD1. The CDR3 loop spans 13 amino acids. Unmatched junction bases numbered 3, after V lost 6 bases and J lost 5 bases. Germline lookup yields CDR1 MNHEY and CDR2 SVGAGI. The CDR3 DNA reads as TGTGCCAGCAGGGGACAGCTAAATGAAAAACTGTTTTTT. Encoded protein: CASRGQLNEKLFF.

The J gene is TRBJ2-1, the V gene TRBV19; 9 bases line up with TRBD2. Trimming removed 5 bases from V and 1 base from J; junction bases left unmatched: 12. This CDR3 has 18 amino acids. Germline V CDR1 and CDR2: LNHDA, SQIVND (reference sequence). The CDR3 sequence: CASSGLIAGEWSYNEQFF. CDR3 nucleotides: TGTGCCAGTAGTGGACTAATAGCGGGAGAGTGGTCCTACAATGAGCAGTTCTTC.

The gene calls are TRBV27 and TRBJ2-1, with D unclear. Germline V gene sequence: CDR1 MNHEY, CDR2 SMNVEV (reference sequence). The V end was cut by 6 bases, the J end by 0 bases, with 3 bases between. The CDR3 runs to 12 residues. The CDR3 nucleotides are TGTGCCAGCAGGAGCTCCTACAATGAGCAGTTCTTC. This codes for CASRSSYNEQFF.

The chain combines TRBV15 with TRBJ1-5, with D perhaps TRBD1 (6 bases). CDR3 length equals 14 residues. V shed 6 bases and J shed 7 bases, with 16 bases lying between them. Germline loops: CDR1 LNHNV, CDR2 YYDKDF (reference sequence). The chain's CDR3 is CATSNLDSRQPQHF. CDR3 in DNA: TGTGCCACCAGTAATTTGGACAGCCGGCAGCCCCAGCATTTT.

This clone has a handful of counts. CDR3 DNA: TGTGCCAGCAGCCAATTAGTGGGACAGGGCAGTGAAAAACTGTTTTTT. This translates into CASSQLVGQGSEKLFF. The chain links TRBV4-2 to TRBJ1-4; 9 bases are a match to TRBD1. J gave up 7 bases and V 2 bases, and 8 bases lay outside the gene matches. Germline V gene data show CDR1 as LGHNA and CDR2 as YNFKEQ. The CDR3 extends over 16 amino acids.

The chain combines TRBV6-5 with TRBJ2-3; 11 positions match TRBD2. This CDR3 spans 14 amino acids. Germline lookup yields CDR1 MNHEY and CDR2 SVGAGI. Germline trimming cut 6 bases from V and 4 bases from J; bases unmatched to any gene: 3. In nucleotides, the CDR3 is TGTGCCAGCAGGACTAGCGGGGAGCCAGATACGCAGTATTTT. This encodes CASRTSGEPDTQYF.

Only a few counts were recorded for this clone. The chain uses TRBV5-1 and TRBJ2-5; unclear D gene. This CDR3 has 14 amino acids. Germline-derived CDR1 and CDR2 are SGHRS and YFSETQ. Trimming pared 6 bases from V and 1 base from J, leaving 13 bases between. The CDR3 DNA is TGCGCCAGCAACCCCGGAGCTTTCCAAGAGACCCAGTACTTC. Encoded protein: CASNPGAFQETQYF.

The rearrangement uses TRBV20-1 and TRBJ1-2, with a weak D call TRBD1 (5 bases). This CDR3 region has 12 residues. In germline, CDR1 is DFQATT, CDR2 SNEGSKA (reference sequence). The germline V and J ends were trimmed by 3 bases and 4 bases, with 9 bases remaining between them. For the CDR3, the DNA is TGCAGTGCTAGTAGGGGCGGCTATGGCTACACCTTC. Protein: CSASRGGYGYTF.

Only one count was recorded for this clone. This sequence joins TRBV28 and TRBJ1-5; 8 nucleotides match TRBD1. J was trimmed by 1 base and V by 2 bases; bases with no gene match: 7. The germline CDR1 and CDR2 sequences are MDHEN and SYDVKM. The CDR3 extends over 17 amino acids. CDR3 region: CASSLGTGKKSNQPQHF. Written as DNA, the CDR3 is TGTGCCAGCAGTTTAGGGACAGGCAAAAAGAGCAATCAGCCCCAGCATTTT.

The rearrangement uses TRBV7-9 and TRBJ1-3; D is undetermined. Trimming took 5 bases from V and 4 from J, leaving 9 bases between them. Germline V gene lookup returns CDR1 SEHNR and CDR2 FQNEAQ (reference sequence). This CDR3 has 13 amino acids. CDR3 amino acids: CASSPGFGNTIYF. The CDR3 DNA reads as TGTGCCAGCAGCCCAGGTTTCGGAAACACCATATATTTT.

The chain uses TRBV2 and TRBJ1-1; possible D gene TRBD1, 5 bases. V was shortened by 10 bases and J by 3 bases, with 12 bases between the two germline ends. The CDR3 spans 12 residues. Germline assignment: CDR1 SNHLY and CDR2 FYNNEI. The CDR3 DNA reads TGTGCCACCCACCAGGGTTACACTGAAGCTTTCTTT. This codes for CATHQGYTEAFF.

This chain connects TRBV6-5 to TRBJ2-7; D perhaps matches TRBD1 (6 bases). V lost 6 bases, J lost 3 bases, and 9 bases lay in between. Germline values: CDR1 MNHEY, CDR2 SVGAGI. There are 12 residues in the CDR3. CDR3 in amino acids: CASRKTGYEQYF. CDR3 DNA sequence: TGTGCCAGCAGGAAGACAGGCTACGAGCAGTACTTC.

The CDR3: CATSRAGRGNYGYTF. DNA of the CDR3: TGTGCCACCAGCAGAGCTGGCAGGGGAAACTATGGCTACACCTTC. The V call is TRBV15, the J call TRBJ1-2; tentatively, D is TRBD1 (6 bases). The CDR3 contains 15 residues. Germline lookup yields CDR1 LNHNV and CDR2 YYDKDF (reference sequence). Trimming cost V 1 base and J 2 bases, with 11 bases left between them.

The rearrangement uses TRBV6-5 and TRBJ2-1; a possible D gene is TRBD2 (7 bases). Germline V gene lookup returns CDR1 MNHEY and CDR2 SVGAGI. The CDR3 extends over 15 amino acids. V was pared by 7 bases and J by 8 bases, with 21 bases between. The CDR3, as DNA: TGTGCCAGCATCTATACTAGCGCGTGGGGGCATGAGCAGTTCTTC. It encodes CASIYTSAWGHEQFF.

The chain couples TRBV19 to TRBJ1-1, with 8 positions matching TRBD1. In germline, CDR1 is LNHDA, CDR2 SQIVND (reference sequence). The CDR3 is made up of 14 amino acids. V shed 4 bases, J shed 7 bases, and the junction held 8 bases outside the gene matches. The CDR3 DNA reads as TGTGCCAGTAGTAAGGGGGACAGGCTAGATGAAGCTTTCTTT. It yields the protein CASSKGDRLDEAFF.

This clone appeared once. This CDR3 is CASSLEFGGTGSPLHF. As DNA, the CDR3 is TGCGCCAGCAGCTTGGAATTTGGCGGTACCGGGTCACCCCTCCACTTT. This sequence joins TRBV5-1 and TRBJ1-6; D call uncertain. The CDR3 is made up of 16 amino acids. The V gene lost 0 bases and the J gene lost 10 bases, with 17 bases spanning the gap. CDR1 SGHRS and CDR2 YFSETQ come from the germline V gene.

The rearrangement links TRBV28 to TRBJ2-1; TRBD2 aligns across 12 bases. The CDR3 extends over 16 amino acids. The V gene's germline CDR1 is MDHEN and CDR2 SYDVKM. V lost 5 bases to trimming and J lost 8 bases; unmatched junction nucleotides: 10. CDR3 DNA: TGTGCCAGCAGTACACCGGGACTAGCGGGTCGGGATGAGCAGTTCTTC. Translating it yields CASSTPGLAGRDEQFF.

The chain links TRBV18 to TRBJ2-2, with TRBD1 identical over 7 bases. V lost 3 bases and J lost 7; bases outside the gene matches: 14. The germline V gene has CDR1 KGHSH and CDR2 LQKENI. There are 17 residues in the CDR3. For the CDR3, the DNA is TGTGCCAGCTCACCGGGACAGACATACTCAGAGGTCGGGGAGCTGTTTTTT. Its translation is CASSPGQTYSEVGELFF.

The V and J genes are TRBV5-4 and TRBJ1-2; 9 nucleotides line up with TRBD1. Losses at the gene ends were 0 bases for V and 4 bases for J; bases not matched to a gene: 4. The CDR3 is made up of 15 amino acids. The germline gives CDR1 SGHNT, CDR2 YYREEE (reference sequence). The CDR3 loop is CASSLAGQGSYGYTF. The CDR3 coding sequence is TGTGCCAGCAGCTTGGCCGGACAGGGGAGCTATGGCTACACCTTC.

The gene calls are TRBV3-1 (or the pseudogene TRBV3-2) and TRBJ2-3, with 8 bases identical to TRBD2. CDR1 is LGHDT, CDR2 YNNKEL, per germline (reference sequence). V shed 0 bases, J shed 3 bases, and the junction held 5 bases outside the gene matches. The CDR3 sequence is 16 residues long. In nucleotides, the CDR3 is TGTGCCAGCAGCCAAGATGGGACTAGGATAACAGATACGCAGTATTTT. This gives the protein CASSQDGTRITDTQYF.

V usage is TRBV5-1 and J usage is TRBJ2-7; D may be TRBD1 (5 bases). Trimming took 0 bases from V and 2 from J, leaving 12 bases between them. The CDR3 has 15 amino acids. CDR1 and CDR2 from the germline V gene are SGHRS and YFSETQ. This CDR3 is CASSLEATVTYEQYF. The CDR3 DNA sequence: TGCGCCAGCAGCTTGGAAGCGACAGTAACCTACGAGCAGTACTTC.

The chain has TRBV18 and TRBJ1-2; 8 positions match TRBD1. The CDR3 contains 13 residues. Per the germline V gene, CDR1 is KGHSH and CDR2 is LQKENI. Germline trimming cut 4 bases from V and 4 bases from J; bases unmatched to any gene: 2. The CDR3 bases are TGTGCCAGCTCACGGACAGGGACCTATGGCTACACCTTC. Protein: CASSRTGTYGYTF.

The CDR3 sequence is CASRNGDRPNQPQHF. DNA for the CDR3: TGTGCCAGCAGGAATGGCGACAGGCCGAATCAGCCCCAGCATTTT. The chain couples TRBV28 to TRBJ1-5; D is perhaps TRBD1 (6 bases). Trimming left V 6 bases short and J 4 bases short, with 16 bases between. This CDR3 has 15 amino acids. Germline V gene data show CDR1 as MDHEN and CDR2 as SYDVKM.

J is TRBJ1-2 and V is TRBV28; 8 bases are a match to TRBD1. The CDR3 extends over 15 amino acids. The germline CDR1 and CDR2 sequences are MDHEN and SYDVKM. Germline trimming cut 2 bases from V and 2 bases from J; bases unmatched to any gene: 4. CDR3 loop: CASSLLDRGNYGYTF. The CDR3 DNA is TGTGCCAGCAGTTTACTTGACAGGGGAAACTATGGCTACACCTTC.

V and J are TRBV15 and TRBJ2-3; TRBD1 agrees at 9 bases. The CDR3 is 17 amino acids. Germline V lookup: CDR1 LNHNV, CDR2 YYDKDF (reference sequence). With 1 base clipped from V and 3 bases from J, the junction kept 8 bases outside the gene matches. The CDR3 DNA sequence: TGTGCCACCAGCAGAGTTGCGACAGGGGGATTTACAGATACGCAGTATTTT. This encodes CATSRVATGGFTDTQYF.